This paragraph covers one TCR beta chain sequence. Its specific antigen is unknown. There are no base qualities to consult, and no much larger clone falls within one base. One collaborating source in Seattle enrolled patients while the patients were actively infected and followed the patients over time throughout the course of disease. Collaborating institutions collected whole blood in K2EDTA tubes following their own protocols. For TCRbeta analysis, collaborators shipped samples as frozen whole blood, isolated PBMCs, or DNA extracted from either of those sample types. The immunoSEQ Assay, a bias-controlled multiplex PCR, was used to amplify TCRbeta CDR3 regions from genomic DNA. The authors' pipeline ran thus. Within the assay, amplification of reference gene primers was used to estimate how many nucleated cells each sample contained. To quantify the absolute abundance of each unique TCRbeta CDR3 rearrangement, sequence reads were collapsed and filtered. For each sample, productive Simpson clonality was calculated as the square root of Simpson's diversity index over productive rearrangements. TCRdb's version of the immuneACCESS table is confined to in-frame rearrangements and falls short of the full clone set. An unresolved V gene accounts for under half of the shortfall where checked; the remainder is of unknown origin. The V and J calls and clone size come from that table; D and trimming were worked out from the DNA. This sample has approximately 200,000 clones in its table, and about 81% of those were observed once. 10% to 15% of the sample is taken by the ten largest.

The data were taken from a study of blood T cell repertoires in COVID-19 (TCRdb year 2020). Regarding the complete study: Collaborator samples came from the United States, Italy and Spain and covered acute and convalescent phases of COVID-19. Subjects who had been exposed to COVID-19, were actively infected with it, or had recovered from it provided the deeply sampled blood TCRbeta repertoires that made up the dataset. Where HLA class I and class II types were available, the types were taken from metadata supplied by the sample provider, not from assay-based typing. The samples were drawn from two sources: the first 160 participants of the ongoing ImmuneRACE study, and 1,000 to 1,500 subjects contributed by 6 global collaborators. Nearly every sample came with metadata listing a de-identified subject ID, COVID-19 status, age in years and sex. The repertoires were made available in a free public database intended to serve as a resource for research on the immune response to SARS-CoV-2. The prospective study material was composed of cDNA or gDNA derived from T cells, B-cell-depleted T cells, or PBMCs.

What the work shows at the level of the full study, not this receptor alone: The amount of clinical and demographic metadata varied by source and participant and was provided uncurated.

Including cysteine and phenylalanine, the CDR3 has 15 amino acids. This entry keeps only the CDR3 DNA: 45 bases, framed from base 1. The V and J ends are trimmed by 4 bases and 7 bases, leaving 14 bases between them. The germline V gene encodes CDR1 SGHTA and CDR2 FQGNSA. Recombination linked TRBV7-2 to TRBJ1-6, with a tentative D gene TRBD1 over 5 matching bases. The sequence came from a woman older than 75 with COVID-19, enrolled during active disease. Sequenced sample: peripheral blood. The DNA reads TGTGCCAGCAGCTCGGGGGACGGATACAATTCACCCCTCCACTTT. It specifies CASSSGDGYNSPLHF.